The rows below give T cell receptor beta chains drawn from one sample of a study of blood T cell repertoires in COVID-19. This table comes from immunoSEQ multiplex PCR, and its TCRdb copy is limited to in-frame clones, with some not included. Seen here are 250,000 to 350,000 clones, around 90% observed once, and the top ten hold approximately 2.2%. Material: peripheral blood. The source of these receptors is a man aged 18 to 30 with active or convalescent COVID-19. Both conserved end residues are part of each CDR3. Fields, in order: D gene, J gene, clone size, V gene, CDR3 DNA, CDR3 protein. D genes are given only for firm matches. Clone size, where shown, is once, few, many, or a class for clones that have expanded.

>TRBD1|TRBJ1-2|NA|TRBV28
TGTGCCAGCAGTGGCTGGGGGACAGCTAACTATGGCTACACCTTC
CASSGWGTANYGYTF
>NA|TRBJ1-1|NA|TRBV5-8
TGTGCCAGCAGCTCCCGGGATCCGAGGACTGAAGCTTTCTTT
CASSSRDPRTEAFF
>NA|TRBJ1-3|NA|TRBV9
TGTGCCAGCAGCGTAGATGGTCTGGGGAGCTCTGGAAACACCATATATTTT
CASSVDGLGSSGNTIYF
>NA|TRBJ1-2|NA|TRBV27
TGTGCCAGCAGGGGTTCCGGGGATCGCTACACCTTC
CASRGSGDRYTF
>TRBD1|TRBJ2-1|NA|TRBV28
TGTGCCAGCAGGCCCCGACAGGGTACGAACTACAATGAGCAGTTCTTC
CASRPRQGTNYNEQFF
>TRBD1|TRBJ2-7|NA|TRBV6-5
TGTGCCAGCAGTTACTCTTACAGGGGCACCTACGAGCAGTACTTC
CASSYSYRGTYEQYF
>NA|TRBJ1-3|NA|TRBV25-1
TGTGCCAGCAGTGAATCCCTAGGAAACACCATATATTTT
CASSESLGNTIYF
>NA|TRBJ2-5|NA|TRBV7-7
TGTGCCAGCAGTCCTTCGGGGTTTGGAGAGACCCAGTACTTC
CASSPSGFGETQYF
>NA|TRBJ2-2|once|TRBV2
TGTGCCAGCAGTGGACTAGTCCACGGGGAGCTGTTTTTT
CASSGLVHGELFF
>NA|TRBJ2-7|NA|TRBV1
TGCACCAGCAGCCACTACCCGGGACTAGCGGATCCCGAGCAGTACTTC
CTSSHYPGLADPEQYF
>TRBD1|TRBJ2-7|NA|TRBV27
TGTGCCAGCAGGGGACAGGGGGCCGGGGAGCAGTACTTC
CASRGQGAGEQYF
>TRBD1|TRBJ1-1|NA|TRBV6-5
TGTGCCAGCAGTTGGAGGACAGGGAGGAACACTGAAGCTTTCTTT
CASSWRTGRNTEAFF
>TRBD1|TRBJ1-5|few|TRBV4-1
TGCGCCAGCAGCCAAGGACAGGGGCCAATGGGTCAGCCCCAGCATTTT
CASSQGQGPMGQPQHF
>NA|TRBJ1-3|NA|TRBV18
TGTGCCAGCTCACCAAACAGCTCTGGAAACACCATATATTTT
CASSPNSSGNTIYF
>TRBD1|TRBJ1-4|NA|TRBV6-5
TGTGCCAGCAGTTACGTGACAGGGGGCCATGAAAAACTGTTTTTT
CASSYVTGGHEKLFF
>TRBD1|TRBJ1-1|NA|TRBV19
TGTGCCAGTAGAGCGGACAGGCAGAACACTGAAGCTTTCTTT
CASRADRQNTEAFF
>TRBD1|TRBJ1-6|NA|TRBV6-2/TRBV6-3
TGTGCCAGCAGTTACGACCCGGGACAGGGGTTCGCATTGTATAATTCACCCCTCCACTTT
CASSYDPGQGFALYNSPLHF
>NA|TRBJ2-2|few|TRBV21-1
TGTGCCAGCAGCAAATGCCGGGACAGCTACACCGGGGAGCTGTTTTTT
CASSKCRDSYTGELFF
>NA|TRBJ1-1|NA|TRBV4-1
TGCGCCAGCAGCCGACTAGGAGAGAACACTGAAGCTTTCTTT
CASSRLGENTEAFF
>NA|TRBJ1-1|NA|TRBV19
TGTGCCAGTTCACAGGGTATTCGCACTGAAGCTTTCTTT
CASSQGIRTEAFF
>NA|TRBJ1-3|NA|TRBV5-1
TGCGCCAGCAGCTTGGGAGATCTCTCTGGAAACACCATATATTTT
CASSLGDLSGNTIYF
>TRBD1|TRBJ1-4|NA|TRBV6-6
TGTGCCAGCAGCTCACAGGGGGGTAATGAAAAACTGTTTTTT
CASSSQGGNEKLFF
>NA|TRBJ2-1|NA|TRBV6-6
TGTGCCAGCAGTTACTCTGGGGCTGAGCAGTTCTTC
CASSYSGAEQFF
>TRBD1|TRBJ2-2|NA|TRBV3-1/TRBV3-2
TGTGCCAGCAGCCGACGGGGACAGGGGCCCGGGGAGCTGTTTTTT
CASSRRGQGPGELFF
>NA|TRBJ2-1|NA|TRBV27
TGTGCCAGCAGTCCAGCAGTGAGCGGTGAGCAGTTCTTC
CASSPAVSGEQFF
>TRBD1|TRBJ2-7|NA|TRBV27
TGTGCCAGCAGTCCGATTGGGGGACAGGCGAAAACCTACGAGCAGTACTTC
CASSPIGGQAKTYEQYF
>NA|TRBJ2-2|once|TRBV19
TGTGCCAGTAGTATTGAGAGCACCGGGGAGCTGTTTTTT
CASSIESTGELFF
>TRBD1|TRBJ1-4|NA|TRBV13
TGTGCCAGCAGCTTCTCAGGGGGCGATGAAAAACTGTTTTTT
CASSFSGGDEKLFF
>TRBD2|TRBJ2-7|NA|TRBV2
TGTGCCAGCAGTTTCCGGGGGGGAGGCTACGAGCAGTACTTC
CASSFRGGGYEQYF
>NA|TRBJ2-3|NA|TRBV9
TGTGCCAGCAGCGTACTGGGGAGTACAGATACGCAGTATTTT
CASSVLGSTDTQYF
>NA|TRBJ1-2|NA|TRBV27
TGTGCCAGCAGTTTAGGCGGAGTCCCTTTCTATGGCTACACCTTC
CASSLGGVPFYGYTF
>TRBD2|TRBJ2-2|NA|TRBV6-5
TGTGCCAGCGCGGGAGGAGAAAGCGTCGGGGAGCTGTTTTTT
CASAGGESVGELFF
>NA|TRBJ2-1|NA|TRBV6-4
TGTGCCAGCGGGGCGGGACCTTACAATGAGCAGTTCTTC
CASGAGPYNEQFF
>NA|TRBJ1-6|NA|TRBV5-6
TGTGCCAGCAGCCGATTAGGGATCGACAGCCCCGGCTATAATTCACCCCTCCACTTT
CASSRLGIDSPGYNSPLHF
>TRBD2|TRBJ2-1|NA|TRBV15
TGTGCCACCACCGGGACTAGCGTATACAATGAGCAGTTCTTC
CATTGTSVYNEQFF
>TRBD1|TRBJ1-2|NA|TRBV6-5
TGTGCCAGTAAATCAGGGGGATATGGCTACACCTTC
CASKSGGYGYTF
>NA|TRBJ2-1|NA|TRBV15
TGTGCCACCAGCAGTAGACAGGCCTCCTACAATGAGCAGTTCTTC
CATSSRQASYNEQFF
>NA|TRBJ2-7|few|TRBV9
TGTGCCAGCAGCGAAGCGGAGAATATCTACGAGCAGTACTTC
CASSEAENIYEQYF
>NA|TRBJ2-7|NA|TRBV2
TGTGCCAGCACTGCGGACAGCGTCGGGGTTAACGAGCAGTACTTC
CASTADSVGVNEQYF
>TRBD1|TRBJ2-2|NA|TRBV10-1
TGCGCCAGCAGTCCGACAGGGCCCGGGGAGCTGTTTTTT
CASSPTGPGELFF